Included here is one TCR beta chain sequence, with context. CDR1 is MNHNS, CDR2 SASEGT, per germline. There are 16 residues in the CDR3. V was shortened by 6 bases and J by 7 bases, with 23 bases between the two germline ends. The data stem from a study of T cells in Graves' hyperthyroidism and ophthalmopathy. Using RNA transcripts as the source, TCR beta CDR3 regions were amplified. TCR CDR3 regions were first amplified by RT-PCR with HTBI primers. A single record per CDR3 protein comes from TCRdb applying MiXCR to the multiplex PCR reads. Here the sample spans about 600,000 distinct CDR3 sequences, 13% to 15% being singletons.

The sequence was collected from a woman aged 18 to 35 with Graves' ophthalmopathy. Sequences were obtained from blood. This chain uses TRBV6-1 with TRBJ2-3; weak D call: TRBD2 (5 bases). The CDR3 DNA reads TGTGCCAGCAGGTTAGCGAATTCTCCTGCACCAAATACGCAGTATTTT. Residues: CASRLANSPAPNTQYF.